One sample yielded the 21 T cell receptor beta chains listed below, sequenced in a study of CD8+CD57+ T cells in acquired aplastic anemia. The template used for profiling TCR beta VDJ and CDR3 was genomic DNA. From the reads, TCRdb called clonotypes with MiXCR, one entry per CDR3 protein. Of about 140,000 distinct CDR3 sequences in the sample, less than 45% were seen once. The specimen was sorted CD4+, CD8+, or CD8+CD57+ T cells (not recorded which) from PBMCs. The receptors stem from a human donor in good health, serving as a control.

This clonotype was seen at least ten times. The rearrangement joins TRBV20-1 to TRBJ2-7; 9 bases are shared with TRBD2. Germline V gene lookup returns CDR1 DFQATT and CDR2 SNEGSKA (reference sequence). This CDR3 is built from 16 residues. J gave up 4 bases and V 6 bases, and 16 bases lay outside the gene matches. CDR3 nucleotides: TGCAGTGCGCAGGGATCGGGTGGGACTAGCTTGTACGAGCAGTACTTC. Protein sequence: CSAQGSGGTSLYEQYF.

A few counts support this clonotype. Here the CDR3 reads CASSESGYEQYF. In DNA form, the CDR3 reads TGCGCCAGCAGTGAGTCGGGCTACGAGCAGTACTTC. The chain has TRBV10-1 and TRBJ2-7; D is unclear. V dropped 0 bases and J dropped 3 bases, with 3 bases sitting between them. The CDR3 consists of 12 residues. The germline gives CDR1 WNHNN, CDR2 SYGVQD (reference sequence).

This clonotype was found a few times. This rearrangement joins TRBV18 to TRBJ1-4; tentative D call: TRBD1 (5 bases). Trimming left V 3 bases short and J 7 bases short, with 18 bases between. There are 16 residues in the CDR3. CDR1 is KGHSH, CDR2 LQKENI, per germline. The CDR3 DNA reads TGTGCCAGCTCACCCACCCTCGAGAGGGGCCGTGAAAAACTGTTTTTT. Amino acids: CASSPTLERGREKLFF.

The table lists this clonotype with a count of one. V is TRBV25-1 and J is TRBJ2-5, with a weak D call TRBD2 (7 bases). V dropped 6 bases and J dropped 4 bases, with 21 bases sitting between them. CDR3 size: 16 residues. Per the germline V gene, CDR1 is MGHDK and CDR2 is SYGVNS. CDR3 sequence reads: CASSQDGRRGGETQYF. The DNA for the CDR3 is TGTGCCAGCAGCCAAGATGGTCGGAGGGGGGGAGAGACCCAGTACTTC.

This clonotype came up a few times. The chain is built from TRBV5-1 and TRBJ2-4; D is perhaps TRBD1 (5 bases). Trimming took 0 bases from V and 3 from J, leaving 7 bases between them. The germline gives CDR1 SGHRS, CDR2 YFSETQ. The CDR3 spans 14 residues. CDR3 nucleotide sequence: TGCGCCAGCAGCTTGGTAGGGGTCAAAAACATTCAGTACTTC. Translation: CASSLVGVKNIQYF.

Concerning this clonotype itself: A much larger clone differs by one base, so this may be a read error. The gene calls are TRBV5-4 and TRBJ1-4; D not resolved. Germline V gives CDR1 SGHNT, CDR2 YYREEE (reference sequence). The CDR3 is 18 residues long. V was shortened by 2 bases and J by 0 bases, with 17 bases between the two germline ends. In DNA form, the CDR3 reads TGTGCCAGCAGCTTAGTTCGTGGGGAGGGAACAACTAATGAAAAACTGTTTTTT. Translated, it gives CASSLVRGEGTTNEKLFF.

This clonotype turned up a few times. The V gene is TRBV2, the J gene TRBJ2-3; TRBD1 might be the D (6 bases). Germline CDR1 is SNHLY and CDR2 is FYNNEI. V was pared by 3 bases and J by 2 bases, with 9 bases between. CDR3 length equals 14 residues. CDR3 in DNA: TGTGCCAGCAGTGATACAGGGTACACAGATACGCAGTATTTT. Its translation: CASSDTGYTDTQYF. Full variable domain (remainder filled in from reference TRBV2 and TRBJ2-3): EPEVTQTPSHQVTQMGQEVILRCVPISNHLYFYWYRQILGQKVEFLVSFYNNEISEKSEIFDDQFSVERPDGSNFTLKIRSTKLEDSAMYFCASSDTGYTDTQYFGPGTRLTVL.

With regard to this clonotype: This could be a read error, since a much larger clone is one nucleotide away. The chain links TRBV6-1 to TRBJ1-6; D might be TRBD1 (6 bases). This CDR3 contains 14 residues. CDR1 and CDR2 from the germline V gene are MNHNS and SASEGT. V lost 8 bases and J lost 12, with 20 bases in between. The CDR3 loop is CASARETRGLPLHF. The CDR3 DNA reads TGTGCCAGCGCCAGGGAGACCAGGGGTTTACCCCTCCACTTT.

The CDR3 DNA reads as TGTGCCACCAGCAGAGATAGGGATCAGCCCCACGAGCAGTACTTC. Protein sequence: CATSRDRDQPHEQYF. This rearrangement joins TRBV15 to TRBJ2-7; D ambiguous. V was trimmed by 0 bases and J by 5 bases, leaving 14 bases between them. The CDR3 runs 15 residues. In germline, CDR1 is LNHNV, CDR2 YYDKDF (reference sequence).

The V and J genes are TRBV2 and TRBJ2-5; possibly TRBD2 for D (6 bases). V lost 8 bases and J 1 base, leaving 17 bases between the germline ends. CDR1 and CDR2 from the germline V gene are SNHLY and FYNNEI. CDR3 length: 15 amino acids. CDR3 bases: TGTGCCAGCGTACCCCGTGCGGGATCCCAAGAGACCCAGTACTTC. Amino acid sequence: CASVPRAGSQETQYF.

The CDR3: CSVRRGPSGGSGYTF. As DNA, the CDR3 is TGCAGCGTTCGGCGCGGACCGTCAGGTGGGAGTGGCTACACCTTC. The chain couples TRBV29-1 to TRBJ1-2; D is unclear. The germline CDR1 and CDR2 sequences are SQVTM and ANQGSEA. CDR3 length: 15 amino acids. Trimming removed 5 bases from V and 7 bases from J, with 23 bases in between.

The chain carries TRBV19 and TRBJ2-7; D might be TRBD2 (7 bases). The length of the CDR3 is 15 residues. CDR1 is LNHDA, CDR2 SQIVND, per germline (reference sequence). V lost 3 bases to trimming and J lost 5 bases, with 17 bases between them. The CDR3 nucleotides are TGTGCCAGTAGTATTCGAGGGGGGGCGCTGGACGAGCAGTACTTC. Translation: CASSIRGGALDEQYF.

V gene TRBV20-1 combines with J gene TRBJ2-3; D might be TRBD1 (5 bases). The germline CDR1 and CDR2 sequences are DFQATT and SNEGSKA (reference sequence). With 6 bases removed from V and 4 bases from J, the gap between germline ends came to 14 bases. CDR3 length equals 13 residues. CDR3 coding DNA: TGCAGTGCCCACCCAGGGATGTCAGATACGCAGTATTTT. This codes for CSAHPGMSDTQYF.

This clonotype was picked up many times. CDR3 protein: CSAWQGRETQYF. The CDR3 region has the DNA TGCAGTGCTTGGCAGGGGAGGGAGACCCAGTACTTC. This chain connects TRBV20-1 to TRBJ2-5, with D tentatively TRBD1 or TRBD2 (6 bases each). The V and J ends lost 5 bases and 5 bases respectively, with 12 bases between them. The CDR3 is made up of 12 amino acids. In germline, CDR1 is DFQATT, CDR2 SNEGSKA (reference sequence).

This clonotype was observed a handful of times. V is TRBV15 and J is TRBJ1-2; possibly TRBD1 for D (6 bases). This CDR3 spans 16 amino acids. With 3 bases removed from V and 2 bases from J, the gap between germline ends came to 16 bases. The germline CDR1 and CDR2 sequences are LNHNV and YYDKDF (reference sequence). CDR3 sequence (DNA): TGTGCCACCAGCAGGCACGGGGGCGCGGGAAACTATGGCTACACCTTC. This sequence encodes CATSRHGGAGNYGYTF.

The CDR3 loop reads CAIGTSGDDEQFF. Written as DNA, the CDR3 is TGTGCCATAGGGACTAGCGGGGACGATGAGCAGTTCTTC. This chain links TRBV25-1 with TRBJ2-1; 13 nucleotides agree with TRBD2. After removal of 10 bases from V and 8 bases from J, the junction contained 5 bases not matched to a gene. This CDR3 spans 13 amino acids. CDR1 is MGHDK, CDR2 SYGVNS, per germline.

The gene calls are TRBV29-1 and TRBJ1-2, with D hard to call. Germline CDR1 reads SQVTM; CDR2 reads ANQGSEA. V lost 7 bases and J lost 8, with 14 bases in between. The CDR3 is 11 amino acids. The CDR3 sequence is CSAEEGGGYTF. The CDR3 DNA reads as TGCAGCGCTGAGGAGGGAGGCGGCTACACCTTC.

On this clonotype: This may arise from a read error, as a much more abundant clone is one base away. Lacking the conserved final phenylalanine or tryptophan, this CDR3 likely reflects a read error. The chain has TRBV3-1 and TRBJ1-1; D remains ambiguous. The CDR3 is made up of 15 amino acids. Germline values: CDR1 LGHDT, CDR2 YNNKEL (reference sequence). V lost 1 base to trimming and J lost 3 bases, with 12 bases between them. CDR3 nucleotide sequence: TGTGCCAGCAGCCAAGCGGAGGGATACGACACTGAAGCTTTCCTT. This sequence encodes CASSQAEGYDTEAFL.

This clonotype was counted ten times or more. CDR3 protein: CASSQGGGAGRGTQYF. DNA of the CDR3: TGTGCCAGCAGCCAAGGAGGGGGGGCCGGACGGGGGACCCAGTACTTC. The chain links TRBV14 to TRBJ2-5; TRBD2 is a possible D gene (7 bases). Trimming shortened V by 1 base and J by 7 bases, and 19 bases separated the two germline ends. CDR3 size: 16 residues. CDR1 is SGHDN and CDR2 is FVKESK in the germline V gene. The whole variable domain, filled in from reference TRBV14 and TRBJ2-5, reads EAGVTQFPSHSVIEKGQTVTLRCDPISGHDNLYWYRRVMGKEIKFLLHFVKESKQDESGMPNNRFLAERTGGTYSTLKVQPAELEDSGVYFCASSQGGGAGRGTQYFGPGTRLLVL.

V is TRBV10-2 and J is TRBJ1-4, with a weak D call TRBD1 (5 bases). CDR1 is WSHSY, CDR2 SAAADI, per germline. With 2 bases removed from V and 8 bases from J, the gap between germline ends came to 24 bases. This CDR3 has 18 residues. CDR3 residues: CASSEGKGGGREREKLFF. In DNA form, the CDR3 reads TGCGCCAGCAGTGAGGGAAAGGGTGGGGGAAGGGAACGCGAAAAACTGTTTTTT.

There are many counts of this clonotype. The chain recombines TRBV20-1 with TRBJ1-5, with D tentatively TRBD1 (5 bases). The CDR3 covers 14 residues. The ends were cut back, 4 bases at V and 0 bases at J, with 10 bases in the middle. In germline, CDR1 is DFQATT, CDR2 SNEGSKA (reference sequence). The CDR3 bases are TGCAGTGCTATTCAGGGATATAGCAATCAGCCCCAGCATTTT. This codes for CSAIQGYSNQPQHF.